This T cell receptor beta chain was observed in a study of cytomegalovirus exposure and HLA in healthy donors. For the study at large: About 179 million T cells yielded 117 million unique TCR beta sequences in earlier analysis. Study conclusions and caveats: The study had only CMV serostatus as immune exposure information.

Of note for this clone: Its antigen is still unknown.

The PCR used 60 Vbeta and 13 Jbeta primers. Assay: immunoSEQ multiplex PCR; the TCRdb copy retains only in-frame clones and omits some. This sample has over 110,000 clones, with roughly four fifths found just once. The CDR3 spans 14 residues. Trimming cost V 6 bases and J 6 bases, with 15 bases left between them. Germline assignment: CDR1 MDHEN and CDR2 SYDVKM. Specimen: PBMCs. This chain links TRBV28 with TRBJ1-5, with unresolved D. The receptor's source is a male donor in good health and CMV-seronegative. CDR3 nucleotides: TGTGCCAGCAGACGGACTTTGACCCTTCAGCCCCAGCATTTT. This codes for CASRRTLTLQPQHF.